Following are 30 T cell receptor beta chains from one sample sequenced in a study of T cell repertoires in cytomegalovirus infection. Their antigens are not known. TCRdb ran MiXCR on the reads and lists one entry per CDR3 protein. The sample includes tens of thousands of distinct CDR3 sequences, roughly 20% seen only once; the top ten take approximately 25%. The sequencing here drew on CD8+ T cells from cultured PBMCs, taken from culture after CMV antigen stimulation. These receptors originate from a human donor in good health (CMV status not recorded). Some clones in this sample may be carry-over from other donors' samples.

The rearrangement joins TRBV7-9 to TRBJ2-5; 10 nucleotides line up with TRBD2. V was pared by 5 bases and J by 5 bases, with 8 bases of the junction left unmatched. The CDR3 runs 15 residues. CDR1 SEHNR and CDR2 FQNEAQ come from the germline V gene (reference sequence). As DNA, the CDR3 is TGTGCCAGCAGCACCGAGCGGGAGGGGATTGAGACCCAGTACTTC. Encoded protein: CASSTEREGIETQYF.

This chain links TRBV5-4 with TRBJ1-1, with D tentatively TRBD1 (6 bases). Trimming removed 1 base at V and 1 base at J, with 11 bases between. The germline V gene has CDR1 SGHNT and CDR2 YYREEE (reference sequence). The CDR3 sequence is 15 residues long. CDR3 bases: TGTGCCAGCAGCTTGAGGGGGGAGAGGAACACTGAAGCTTTCTTT. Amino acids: CASSLRGERNTEAFF. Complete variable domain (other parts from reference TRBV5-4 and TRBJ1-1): ETGVTQSPTHLIKTRGQQVTLRCSSQSGHNTVSWYQQALGQGPQFIFQYYREEENGRGNFPPRFSGLQFPNYSSELNVNALELDDSALYLCASSLRGERNTEAFFGQGTRLTVV.

DNA for the CDR3: TGTGCCAGTAGTATACGGGGAGGGGGCGATGGGCAGCCCCAGCATTTT. Protein sequence: CASSIRGGGDGQPQHF. The rearrangement links TRBV19 to TRBJ1-5; 7 positions agree with TRBD1. The ends lost 2 bases at V and 7 bases at J; junction bases unmatched: 11. Germline V gene data show CDR1 as LNHDA and CDR2 as SQIVND (reference sequence). The CDR3 sequence is 16 residues long.

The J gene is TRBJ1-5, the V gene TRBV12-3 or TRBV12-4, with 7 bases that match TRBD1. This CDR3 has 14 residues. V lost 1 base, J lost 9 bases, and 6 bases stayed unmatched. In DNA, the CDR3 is TGTGCCAGCAGTTTAGGGGCAGGGGGACGGCCCCAGCATTTT. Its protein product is CASSLGAGGRPQHF.

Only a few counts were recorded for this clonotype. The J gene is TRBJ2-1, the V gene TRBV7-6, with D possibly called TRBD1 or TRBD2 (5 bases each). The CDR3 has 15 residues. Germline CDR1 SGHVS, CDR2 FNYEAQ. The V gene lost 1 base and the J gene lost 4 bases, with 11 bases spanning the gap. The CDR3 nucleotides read TGTGCCAGCAGCTTAGAGGGGAGCGGTTACAATGAGCAGTTCTTC. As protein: CASSLEGSGYNEQFF. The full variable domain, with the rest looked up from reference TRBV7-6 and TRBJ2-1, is GAGVSQSPRYKVTKRGQDVALRCDPISGHVSLYWYRQALGQGPEFLTYFNYEAQQDKSGLPNDRFSAERPEGSISTLTIQRTEQRDSAMYRCASSLEGSGYNEQFFGPGTRLTVL.

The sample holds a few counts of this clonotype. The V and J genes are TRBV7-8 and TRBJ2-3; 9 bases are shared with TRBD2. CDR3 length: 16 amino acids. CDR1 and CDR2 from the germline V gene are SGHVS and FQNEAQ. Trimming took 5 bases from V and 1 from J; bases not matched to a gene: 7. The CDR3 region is CASSPGLAQGTDTQYF. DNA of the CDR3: TGTGCCAGCAGCCCTGGACTAGCGCAAGGCACAGATACGCAGTATTTT.

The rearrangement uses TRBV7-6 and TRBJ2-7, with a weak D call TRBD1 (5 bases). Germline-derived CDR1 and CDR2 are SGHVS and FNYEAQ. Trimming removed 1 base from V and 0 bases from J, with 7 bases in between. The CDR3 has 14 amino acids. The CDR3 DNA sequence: TGTGCCAGCAGCTTAGGACAGAACTCCTACGAGCAGTACTTC. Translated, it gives CASSLGQNSYEQYF. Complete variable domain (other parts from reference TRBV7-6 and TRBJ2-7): GAGVSQSPRYKVTKRGQDVALRCDPISGHVSLYWYRQALGQGPEFLTYFNYEAQQDKSGLPNDRFSAERPEGSISTLTIQRTEQRDSAMYRCASSLGQNSYEQYFGPGTRLTVT.

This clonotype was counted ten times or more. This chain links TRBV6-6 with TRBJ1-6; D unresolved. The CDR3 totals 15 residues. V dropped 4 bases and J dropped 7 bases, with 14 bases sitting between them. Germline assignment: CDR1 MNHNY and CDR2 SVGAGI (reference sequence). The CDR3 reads CASSSTRAENSPLHF. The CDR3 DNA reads TGTGCCAGCAGTTCGACGAGGGCGGAGAATTCACCCCTCCACTTT.

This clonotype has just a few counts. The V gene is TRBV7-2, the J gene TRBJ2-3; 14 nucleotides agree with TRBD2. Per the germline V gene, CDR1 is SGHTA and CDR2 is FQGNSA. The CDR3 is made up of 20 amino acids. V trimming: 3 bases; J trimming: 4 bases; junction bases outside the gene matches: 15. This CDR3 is CASSLGLAGVRGARADTQYF. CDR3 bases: TGTGCCAGCAGCTTGGGACTAGCGGGAGTAAGGGGAGCAAGGGCAGATACGCAGTATTTT.

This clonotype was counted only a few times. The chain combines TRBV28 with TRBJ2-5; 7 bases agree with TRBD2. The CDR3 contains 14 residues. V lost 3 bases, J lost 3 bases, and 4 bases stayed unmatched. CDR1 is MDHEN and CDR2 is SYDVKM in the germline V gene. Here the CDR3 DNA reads TGTGCCAGCAGTTTCGGGCTAGCGGAAGAGACCCAGTACTTC. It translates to CASSFGLAEETQYF.

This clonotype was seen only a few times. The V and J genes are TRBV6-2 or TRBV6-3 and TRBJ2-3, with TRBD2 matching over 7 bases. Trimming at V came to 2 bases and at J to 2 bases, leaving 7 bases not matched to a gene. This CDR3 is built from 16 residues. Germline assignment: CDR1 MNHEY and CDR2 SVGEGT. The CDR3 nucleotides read TGTGCCAGCAGTTACAGGTCTAGCGGTGTCACAGATACGCAGTATTTT. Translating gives CASSYRSSGVTDTQYF.

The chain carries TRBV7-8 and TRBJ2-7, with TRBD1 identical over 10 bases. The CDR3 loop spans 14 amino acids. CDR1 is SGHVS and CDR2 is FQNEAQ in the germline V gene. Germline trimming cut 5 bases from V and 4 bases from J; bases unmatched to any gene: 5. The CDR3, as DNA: TGTGCCAGCAGCCTGGACAGGGGGGGTTACGAGCAGTACTTC. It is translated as CASSLDRGGYEQYF.

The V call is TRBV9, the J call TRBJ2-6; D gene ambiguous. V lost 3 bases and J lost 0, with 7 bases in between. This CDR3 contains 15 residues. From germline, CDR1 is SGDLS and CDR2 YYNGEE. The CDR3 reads CASSGKSSGANVLTF. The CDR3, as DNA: TGTGCCAGCAGCGGAAAGAGCTCTGGGGCCAACGTCCTGACTTTC.

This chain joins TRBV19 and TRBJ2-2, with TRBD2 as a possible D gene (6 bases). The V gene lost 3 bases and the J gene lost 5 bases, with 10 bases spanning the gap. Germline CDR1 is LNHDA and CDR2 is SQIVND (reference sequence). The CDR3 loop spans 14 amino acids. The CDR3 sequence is CASSIQAGTGELFF. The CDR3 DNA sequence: TGTGCCAGTAGTATCCAGGCGGGAACCGGGGAGCTGTTTTTT.

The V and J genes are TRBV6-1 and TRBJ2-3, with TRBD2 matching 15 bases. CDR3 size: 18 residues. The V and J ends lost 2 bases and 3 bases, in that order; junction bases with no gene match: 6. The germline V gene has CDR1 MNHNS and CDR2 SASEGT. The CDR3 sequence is CASSEIGLAGGRTDTQYF. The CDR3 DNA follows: TGTGCCAGCAGTGAAATAGGACTAGCGGGGGGGCGGACAGATACGCAGTATTTT.

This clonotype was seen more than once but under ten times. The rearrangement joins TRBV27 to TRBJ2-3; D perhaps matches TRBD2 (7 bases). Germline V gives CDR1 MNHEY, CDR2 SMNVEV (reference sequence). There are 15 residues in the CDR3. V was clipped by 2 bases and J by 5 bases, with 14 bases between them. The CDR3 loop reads CASSLRGGVRDTQYF. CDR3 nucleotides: TGTGCCAGCAGTTTACGAGGGGGGGTGAGAGATACGCAGTATTTT.

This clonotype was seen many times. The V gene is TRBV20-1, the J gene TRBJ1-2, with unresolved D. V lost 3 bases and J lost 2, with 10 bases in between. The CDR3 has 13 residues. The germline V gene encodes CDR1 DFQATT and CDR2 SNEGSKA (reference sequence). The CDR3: CSASLPDNYGYTF. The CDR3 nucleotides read TGCAGTGCTAGCCTACCGGACAACTATGGCTACACCTTC.

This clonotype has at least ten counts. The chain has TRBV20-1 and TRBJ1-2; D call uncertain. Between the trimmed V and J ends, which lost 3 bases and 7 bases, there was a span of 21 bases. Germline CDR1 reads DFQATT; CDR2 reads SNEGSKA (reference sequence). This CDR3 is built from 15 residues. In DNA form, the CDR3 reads TGCAGTGCTAGCGACCTGGCATGGGGAGATAGTGGCTACACCTTC. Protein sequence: CSASDLAWGDSGYTF.

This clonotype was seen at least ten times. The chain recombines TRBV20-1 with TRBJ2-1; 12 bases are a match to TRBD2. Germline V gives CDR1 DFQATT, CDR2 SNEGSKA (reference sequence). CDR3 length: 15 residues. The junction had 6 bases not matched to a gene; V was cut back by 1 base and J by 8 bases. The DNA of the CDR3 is TGCAGTGCTAGAGGTAGACTAGCGGGAGTGTATGAGCAGTTCTTC. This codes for CSARGRLAGVYEQFF.

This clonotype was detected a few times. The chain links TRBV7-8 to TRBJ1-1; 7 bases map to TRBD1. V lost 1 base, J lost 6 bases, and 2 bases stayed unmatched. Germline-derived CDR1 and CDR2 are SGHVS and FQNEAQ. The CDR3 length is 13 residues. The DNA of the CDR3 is TGTGCCAGCAGCTTAGAGCAGGGGGCTGAAGCTTTCTTT. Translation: CASSLEQGAEAFF.

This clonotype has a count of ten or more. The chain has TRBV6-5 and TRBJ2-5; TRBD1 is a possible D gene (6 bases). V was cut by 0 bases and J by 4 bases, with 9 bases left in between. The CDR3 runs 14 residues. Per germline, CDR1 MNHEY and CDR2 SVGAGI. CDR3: CASSYSSGVETQYF. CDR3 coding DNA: TGTGCCAGCAGTTACTCTTCAGGGGTAGAGACCCAGTACTTC.

The CDR3 reads CATSSWAGHNTEAFF. The CDR3 bases are TGTGCCACCAGCAGCTGGGCAGGACACAACACTGAAGCTTTCTTT. This chain connects TRBV15 to TRBJ1-1; D perhaps matches TRBD1 (5 bases). The CDR3 sequence is 15 residues long. The germline gives CDR1 LNHNV, CDR2 YYDKDF (reference sequence). Trimming stripped 3 bases from V and 2 bases from J, with 13 bases between.

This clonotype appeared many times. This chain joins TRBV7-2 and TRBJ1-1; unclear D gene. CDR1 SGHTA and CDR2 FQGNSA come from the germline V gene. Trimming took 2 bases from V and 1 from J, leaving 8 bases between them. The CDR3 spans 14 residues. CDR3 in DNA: TGTGCCAGCAGCTTATCGCACTCGAACACTGAAGCTTTCTTT. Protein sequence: CASSLSHSNTEAFF.

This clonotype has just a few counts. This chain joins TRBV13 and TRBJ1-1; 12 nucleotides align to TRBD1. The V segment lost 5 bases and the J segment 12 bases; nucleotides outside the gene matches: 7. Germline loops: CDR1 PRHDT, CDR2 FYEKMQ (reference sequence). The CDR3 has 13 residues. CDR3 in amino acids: CASSPGTGGVSFF. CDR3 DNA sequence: TGTGCCAGCAGCCCCGGGACAGGGGGCGTATCTTTCTTT. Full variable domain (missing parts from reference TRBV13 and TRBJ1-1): AAGVIQSPRHLIKEKRETATLKCYPIPRHDTVYWYQQGPGQDPQFLISFYEKMQSDKGSIPDRFSAQQFSDYHSELNMSSLELGDSALYFCASSPGTGGVSFFGQGTRLTVV.

DNA of the CDR3: TGTGCCAGCAGTTGGCGGGTGGAGGATCCTGAAAAACTGTTTTTT. Its translation: CASSWRVEDPEKLFF. The chain uses TRBV6-5 and TRBJ1-4; D is unresolved. CDR1 and CDR2 (germline): MNHEY, SVGAGI. Between the trimmed V and J ends, which lost 4 bases and 7 bases, there was a span of 16 bases. The CDR3 length is 15 residues.

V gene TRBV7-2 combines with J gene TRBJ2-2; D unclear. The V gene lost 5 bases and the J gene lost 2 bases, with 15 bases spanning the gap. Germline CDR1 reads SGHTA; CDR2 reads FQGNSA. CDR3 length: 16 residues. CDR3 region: CASSPLELLNTGELFF. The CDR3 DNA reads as TGTGCCAGCAGCCCCCTAGAGCTATTAAACACCGGGGAGCTGTTTTTT.

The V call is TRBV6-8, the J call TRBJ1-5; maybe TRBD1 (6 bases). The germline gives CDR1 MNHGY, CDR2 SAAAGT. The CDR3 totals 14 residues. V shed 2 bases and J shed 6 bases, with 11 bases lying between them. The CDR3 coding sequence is TGTGCCAGCAGTTACGGGCAGGGGAGTCAGCCCCAGCATTTT. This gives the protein CASSYGQGSQPQHF.

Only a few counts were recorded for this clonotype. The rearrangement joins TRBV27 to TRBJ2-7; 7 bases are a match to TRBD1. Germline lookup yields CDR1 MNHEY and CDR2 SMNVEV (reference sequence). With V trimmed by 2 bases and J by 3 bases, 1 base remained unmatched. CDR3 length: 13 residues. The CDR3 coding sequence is TGTGCCAGCAGTTTAGCAGGGGGCTACGAGCAGTACTTC. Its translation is CASSLAGGYEQYF.

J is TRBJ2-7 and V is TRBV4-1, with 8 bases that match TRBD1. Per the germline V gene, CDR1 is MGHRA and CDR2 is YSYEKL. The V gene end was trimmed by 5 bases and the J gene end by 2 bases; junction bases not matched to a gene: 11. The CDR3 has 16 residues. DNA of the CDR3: TGCGCCAGCAGCTTCTCCTCGGACAGGGCCACCTACGAGCAGTACTTC. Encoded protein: CASSFSSDRATYEQYF.

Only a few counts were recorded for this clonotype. In nucleotides, the CDR3 is TGTGCCAGCAGCTTGGTTGGGACAGGGGTGTCTGGGGCCAACGTCCTGACTTTC. Translated: CASSLVGTGVSGANVLTF. The chain couples TRBV5-6 to TRBJ2-6; 10 bases line up with TRBD1. CDR3 length: 18 residues. After removal of 0 bases from V and 1 base from J, the junction contained 4 bases not matched to a gene. Looked up from germline, CDR1 is SGHDT and CDR2 is YYEEEE. Drawing the rest from reference TRBV5-6 and TRBJ2-6, the complete variable domain is DAGVTQSPTHLIKTRGQQVTLRCSPKSGHDTVSWYQQALGQGPQFIFQYYEEEERQRGNFPDRFSGHQFPNYSSELNVNALLLGDSALYLCASSLVGTGVSGANVLTFGAGSRLTVL.